This entry lists 2 T cell receptor beta chains sequenced from one sample in a study of T cells after yellow fever vaccination. TCRdb independently ran MiXCR on the 5' RACE reads; one entry per CDR3 protein. The table includes about 340,000 distinct CDR3 sequences, approximately 12% detected once. Source: CD4+ T cells sorted from PBMCs, taken 15 days after the yellow fever booster vaccination. The source is a man younger than 30 who received the YFV17D yellow fever vaccine.

V usage is TRBV4-1 and J usage is TRBJ1-6; 7 bases line up with TRBD1. This CDR3 spans 14 amino acids. The V gene end was trimmed by 3 bases and the J gene end by 12 bases; junction bases not matched to a gene: 8. Germline CDR1 reads MGHRA; CDR2 reads YSYEKL. In DNA form, the CDR3 reads TGCGCCAGCAGCCATCCCGGGACAGCCAAACCCCTCCACTTT. The encoded protein is CASSHPGTAKPLHF.

The chain employs TRBV4-2 and TRBJ2-5; D is uncertain. Trimming shortened V by 0 bases and J by 2 bases, and 10 bases separated the two germline ends. Germline CDR1 LGHNA, CDR2 YNFKEQ. The CDR3 is 15 amino acids. In DNA form, the CDR3 reads TGTGCCAGCAGCCAAGATCGAATAGGTCAAGAGACCCAGTACTTC. Its translation: CASSQDRIGQETQYF.